The rows below give T cell receptor beta chains drawn from one sample of a study of OX40 agonist ivuxolimab in advanced cancers. Only in-frame clones appear in the TCRdb table, and some are missing; sequencing was by immunoSEQ multiplex PCR. This sample has tens of thousands of clones, with roughly nine tenths found just once. The source material was CD4+ or CD8+ T cells sorted from blood, sampled in a trial of the OX40 agonist ivuxolimab. These receptor sequences come from an adult with an advanced solid tumor such as melanoma, head and neck, liver or kidney cancer. Both conserved end residues are part of each CDR3. Each record gives: CDR3 DNA, CDR3 protein, D gene, clone size, J gene, V gene. The D gene is left open where the match is weak. Rows give clone size only sometimes, using once, few, many, or a class for an expanded clone.

TGTGCCAGCACCGATGGTTATGAGCAGTTCTTC | CASTDGYEQFF | - | - | TRBJ2-1 | TRBV27
TGTGCGTGGGCCGACCCCCTCGGGGAGCAGTACTTC | CAWADPLGEQYF | - | - | TRBJ2-7 | TRBV30
TGTGCCAGTAGTCCTTGGCTTTCCTCTGGCACCGGGGAGCTGTTTTTT | CASSPWLSSGTGELFF | - | - | TRBJ2-2 | TRBV19
TGTGCCAGCAGCGTAGAGGGGGCCGGCACAGATACGCAGTATTTT | CASSVEGAGTDTQYF | TRBD1 | - | TRBJ2-3 | TRBV9
TGTGCCAGCAGCCAGGGGAAAGGGGCGGGCAGTCAGCCCCAGCATTTT | CASSQGKGAGSQPQHF | - | - | TRBJ1-5 | TRBV7-9
TGTGCCTGCTTCGCTGGCGGCCAAGAGACCCAGTACTTC | CACFAGGQETQYF | - | - | TRBJ2-5 | TRBV2
TGTGCCAGCACGGGGGACAGCTATGGCTACACCTTC | CASTGDSYGYTF | TRBD1 | - | TRBJ1-2 | TRBV6-5
TGTGCCAGCAGGGAACAGGGGGAGTTGAACAATGAGCAGTTCTTC | CASREQGELNNEQFF | TRBD1 | once | TRBJ2-1 | TRBV6-1
TGTGCCTGGCGGAGCCCGGGGGGGACAGGGGTGCCCGAAAGCTCCTACGAGCAGTACTTC | CAWRSPGGTGVPESSYEQYF | TRBD1 | - | TRBJ2-7 | TRBV30
TGTGCCAGCAGCCTGGTAGATGGCACTGAAGCTTTCTTT | CASSLVDGTEAFF | - | - | TRBJ1-1 | TRBV14